Presented here are 9 T cell receptor beta chains from one specimen sequenced in a study of shared clonotypes between healthy human individuals. Using immunoSEQ multiplex PCR, the repertoire was profiled, and TCRdb retains in-frame clones only, with some absent. The sample has roughly 2,500,000 clones, 90% to 95% seen once. Sequencing was carried out using naive CD4+ T cells from PBMCs. The subset is: CD45RA+ positively selected. The receptor source for this set is a man younger than 35 in good health. Some clones in this sample may be carry-over from other donors' samples.

The sample holds one count of this clone. The CDR3 sequence: CASSPPSPGNTIYF. In DNA form, the CDR3 reads TGTGCCAGCAGCCCCCCTTCTCCAGGAAACACCATATATTTT. The chain couples TRBV7-2 to TRBJ1-3; no clear D gene. V lost 5 bases and J lost 4, with 12 bases in between. Germline V gene sequence: CDR1 SGHTA, CDR2 FQGNSA. There are 14 residues in the CDR3.

The J gene is TRBJ1-1, the V gene TRBV15; D gene unclear. The germline gives CDR1 LNHNV, CDR2 YYDKDF (reference sequence). The germline V and J ends were trimmed by 0 bases and 2 bases, with 13 bases remaining between them. This CDR3 contains 16 residues. CDR3 residues: CATSRDLAAVNTEAFF. CDR3 DNA: TGTGCCACCAGCAGAGATCTTGCAGCTGTTAACACTGAAGCTTTCTTT.

The chain combines TRBV19 with TRBJ1-1; D is perhaps TRBD1 (6 bases). Deletions cut 6 bases from V and 3 bases from J, with 14 bases between. The CDR3 consists of 14 residues. The germline V gene has CDR1 LNHDA and CDR2 SQIVND (reference sequence). The CDR3 loop is CASRVDSLDTEAFF. The CDR3 DNA sequence: TGTGCCAGTAGGGTGGACAGTCTCGACACTGAAGCTTTCTTT.

The rearrangement joins TRBV4-3 to TRBJ2-3; the D gene is possibly TRBD1 (6 bases). The V end was cut by 1 base, the J end by 2 bases, with 10 bases between. From germline, CDR1 is LGHNA and CDR2 YSLEER. CDR3 length: 15 residues. CDR3 residues: CASSQGTATTDTQYF. The CDR3 DNA is TGCGCCAGCAGCCAAGGGACAGCAACCACAGATACGCAGTATTTT.

The J gene is TRBJ1-6, the V gene TRBV4-1; D possibly corresponds to TRBD1 (5 bases). V lost 4 bases to trimming and J lost 7 bases, with 17 bases between them. The germline gives CDR1 MGHRA, CDR2 YSYEKL. The CDR3 runs to 16 residues. The CDR3 reads CASSPRAIGYNSPLHF. DNA of the CDR3: TGCGCCAGCAGCCCCAGGGCGATCGGTTACAATTCACCCCTCCACTTT.

The chain couples TRBV6-6 to TRBJ1-1; a possible D gene is TRBD1 (5 bases). V dropped 5 bases and J dropped 4 bases, with 14 bases sitting between them. Germline V gives CDR1 MNHNY, CDR2 SVGAGI (reference sequence). This CDR3 contains 14 residues. The DNA of the CDR3 is TGTGCCAGCAGTCTGATCGCGGGACTCACTGAAGCTTTCTTT. Encoded protein: CASSLIAGLTEAFF.

The chain couples TRBV5-4 to TRBJ2-5; 11 nucleotides align to TRBD2. The V gene end was trimmed by 0 bases and the J gene end by 4 bases; junction bases not matched to a gene: 2. This CDR3 has 15 residues. CDR1 and CDR2 (germline): SGHNT, YYREEE (reference sequence). CDR3 nucleotides: TGTGCCAGCAGCTTGGCAACTAGCGGGGGAGAGACCCAGTACTTC. Translation: CASSLATSGGETQYF. Full variable domain (outside the CDR3, taken from reference TRBV5-4 and TRBJ2-5): ETGVTQSPTHLIKTRGQQVTLRCSSQSGHNTVSWYQQALGQGPQFIFQYYREEENGRGNFPPRFSGLQFPNYSSELNVNALELDDSALYLCASSLATSGGETQYFGPGTRLLVL.

As to this clone: The sample has other DNA sequences that encode this CDR3 too. CDR3 region: CASSGVLMNTEAFF. DNA for the CDR3: TGTGCCAGCAGCGGGGTCCTAATGAACACTGAAGCTTTCTTT. The chain is built from TRBV5-6 and TRBJ1-1; D uncertain. Germline CDR1 is SGHDT and CDR2 is YYEEEE. The CDR3 is 14 amino acids. Trimming stripped 4 bases from V and 0 bases from J, with 10 bases between. Filled out from reference TRBV5-6 and TRBJ1-1, the complete variable domain reads DAGVTQSPTHLIKTRGQQVTLRCSPKSGHDTVSWYQQALGQGPQFIFQYYEEEERQRGNFPDRFSGHQFPNYSSELNVNALLLGDSALYLCASSGVLMNTEAFFGQGTRLTVV.

V usage is TRBV5-4 and J usage is TRBJ2-3, with D possibly TRBD2 on 5 matching bases. The CDR3 consists of 16 residues. Germline V gene sequence: CDR1 SGHNT, CDR2 YYREEE (reference sequence). V dropped 5 bases and J dropped 0 bases, with 16 bases sitting between them. DNA for the CDR3: TGTGCCAGCAGGGATTTAGCGCAGATGAGCACAGATACGCAGTATTTT. It yields the protein CASRDLAQMSTDTQYF. The variable domain in full, completed from reference TRBV5-4 and TRBJ2-3, reads ETGVTQSPTHLIKTRGQQVTLRCSSQSGHNTVSWYQQALGQGPQFIFQYYREEENGRGNFPPRFSGLQFPNYSSELNVNALELDDSALYLCASRDLAQMSTDTQYFGPGTRLTVL.